Below are 24 T cell receptor beta chains sequenced from a single sample in a study of cytomegalovirus exposure and HLA in healthy donors. The study ran its PCR with 60 Vbeta and 13 Jbeta primers. Libraries were prepared by immunoSEQ multiplex PCR; TCRdb keeps only in-frame clonotypes and omits some of them. The table lists about 170,000 clones, roughly 67% of them singletons. The sequenced sample was PBMCs. The source of these receptors is a woman younger than 30 in good health and CMV-seropositive.

The J gene is TRBJ1-2, the V gene TRBV7-2; TRBD1 might be the D (5 bases). Germline CDR1 reads SGHTA; CDR2 reads FQGNSA. The CDR3 totals 13 residues. Trimming took 0 bases from V and 5 from J, leaving 7 bases between them. The CDR3: CASSLARQYGYTF. CDR3 nucleotides: TGTGCCAGCAGCTTAGCGCGACAGTATGGCTACACCTTC.

The rearrangement links TRBV7-2 to TRBJ1-2; D uncertain. The CDR3 totals 12 residues. Germline V gene lookup returns CDR1 SGHTA and CDR2 FQGNSA. The V and J ends lost 4 bases and 3 bases respectively, with 6 bases between them. The CDR3 sequence is CASSSGDYGYTF. The CDR3 region has the DNA TGTGCCAGCAGCTCGGGAGACTATGGCTACACCTTC.

The chain couples TRBV7-2 to TRBJ1-5, with 7 bases matching TRBD1. Germline V gene sequence: CDR1 SGHTA, CDR2 FQGNSA. The CDR3 totals 13 residues. V trimming: 5 bases; J trimming: 4 bases; junction bases outside the gene matches: 2. The CDR3 DNA reads TGTGCCAGCAGCATACAGGGGAATCAGCCCCAGCATTTT. Translating it yields CASSIQGNQPQHF. The full variable domain, its missing parts supplied by reference TRBV7-2 and TRBJ1-5, is GAGVSQSPSNKVTEKGKDVELRCDPISGHTALYWYRQSLGQGLEFLIYFQGNSAPDKSGLPSDRFSAERTGGSVSTLTIQRTQQEDSAVYLCASSIQGNQPQHFGDGTRLSIL.

Details on this clone: The same CDR3 is also encoded by other DNA sequences in this sample. The chain recombines TRBV19 with TRBJ1-3; a possible D gene is TRBD1 (6 bases). This CDR3 has 15 amino acids. V lost 2 bases and J 0 bases, leaving 8 bases between the germline ends. The germline gives CDR1 LNHDA, CDR2 SQIVND (reference sequence). CDR3 coding DNA: TGTGCCAGTAGTATACTACAGGGCTCTGGAAACACCATATATTTT. Amino acids: CASSILQGSGNTIYF. Together with reference TRBV19 and TRBJ1-3, the CDR3 gives the full variable domain: DGGITQSPKYLFRKEGQNVTLSCEQNLNHDAMYWYRQDPGQGLRLIYYSQIVNDFQKGDIAEGYSVSREKKESFPLTVTSAQKNPTAFYLCASSILQGSGNTIYFGEGSWLTVV.

The chain has TRBV7-2 and TRBJ1-1, with no clear D. Germline CDR1 is SGHTA and CDR2 is FQGNSA. V was cut by 5 bases and J by 4 bases, with 11 bases left in between. This CDR3 comprises 13 residues. CDR3 loop: CASSPRQVTEAFF. Here the CDR3 DNA reads TGTGCCAGCAGCCCTCGACAAGTCACTGAAGCTTTCTTT.

J is TRBJ2-7 and V is TRBV13, with D possibly being TRBD2 (6 bases). V lost 2 bases and J lost 3, with 8 bases in between. The length of the CDR3 is 13 residues. The germline gives CDR1 PRHDT, CDR2 FYEKMQ (reference sequence). In nucleotides, the CDR3 is TGTGCCAGCAGCTTAAGGCGGGGCTACGAGCAGTACTTC. It codes for CASSLRRGYEQYF.

The J gene is TRBJ1-2, the V gene TRBV10-3; 7 bases line up with TRBD1. The junction had 14 bases not matched to a gene; V was cut back by 3 bases and J by 1 base. Germline CDR1 and CDR2: ENHRY and SYGVKD. The CDR3 length is 18 residues. CDR3 amino acids: CAISDFPQGPRDNYGYTF. Written as DNA, the CDR3 is TGTGCCATCAGTGATTTCCCACAGGGGCCTCGGGATAACTATGGCTACACCTTC.

V and J are TRBV11-2 and TRBJ1-5; D is perhaps TRBD1 (5 bases). CDR3 length: 15 amino acids. Per germline, CDR1 SGHAT and CDR2 FQNNGV. Trimming took 3 bases from V and 3 from J, leaving 12 bases between them. The chain's CDR3 is CASSLGWGDNQPQHF. In nucleotides, the CDR3 is TGTGCCAGCAGCTTGGGCTGGGGCGACAATCAGCCCCAGCATTTT.

This chain links TRBV4-3 with TRBJ1-1; weak D call: TRBD1 (5 bases). The V end was cut by 4 bases, the J end by 1 base, with 16 bases between. Germline lookup yields CDR1 LGHNA and CDR2 YSLEER. This CDR3 has 16 residues. The CDR3 loop reads CASSLHSRATNTEAFF. The CDR3 bases are TGCGCCAGCAGCCTACACTCCAGGGCCACGAACACTGAAGCTTTCTTT.

The chain joins TRBV9 to TRBJ1-5; TRBD1 matches at 11 bases. J was trimmed by 6 bases and V by 2 bases; bases with no gene match: 1. The germline CDR1 and CDR2 sequences are SGDLS and YYNGEE. This CDR3 comprises 14 residues. This CDR3 reads CASSVGTGGQPQHF. Written as DNA, the CDR3 is TGTGCCAGCAGCGTCGGGACAGGGGGTCAGCCCCAGCATTTT.

The V gene is TRBV6-6, the J gene TRBJ1-2; 9 bases are shared with TRBD1. Unmatched junction bases numbered 3, after V lost 2 bases and J lost 8 bases. This CDR3 contains 13 residues. CDR1 is MNHNY and CDR2 is SVGAGI in the germline V gene (reference sequence). The CDR3 protein is CASSYGTGIGYTF. The CDR3 nucleotides read TGTGCCAGCAGTTACGGGACAGGGATCGGCTACACCTTC.

The chain combines TRBV7-9 with TRBJ1-2; the D is unclear. Trimming took 4 bases from V and 7 from J, leaving 22 bases between them. The CDR3 is 16 residues long. The germline V gene has CDR1 SEHNR and CDR2 FQNEAQ (reference sequence). The CDR3 DNA is TGTGCCAGCAGCTCCGGTACGAAAGCTCCCTTTGGTGGCTACACCTTC. It codes for CASSSGTKAPFGGYTF.

The chain carries TRBV13 and TRBJ1-4; 8 bases are a match to TRBD1. Germline values: CDR1 PRHDT, CDR2 FYEKMQ (reference sequence). The CDR3 extends over 15 amino acids. V was pared by 3 bases and J by 2 bases, with 2 bases of the junction left unmatched. CDR3 coding DNA: TGTGCCAGCAGCTTTAACAGGGGGACTAATGAAAAACTGTTTTTT. It encodes CASSFNRGTNEKLFF.

The CDR3 is CASSLFGGSSYEQYF. The CDR3 bases are TGTGCCAGCAGCTTATTTGGGGGGAGCTCCTACGAGCAGTACTTC. The V gene is TRBV7-3, the J gene TRBJ2-7; TRBD2 is a possible D gene (6 bases). In germline, CDR1 is SGHTA, CDR2 FQGTGA. The CDR3 is 15 amino acids. Trimming shortened V by 2 bases and J by 0 bases, and 11 bases separated the two germline ends.

This CDR3 reads CASSQGVGAGGNSYEQYF. The CDR3 nucleotides read TGCGCCAGCAGCCAAGGCGTAGGCGCGGGGGGTAACTCCTACGAGCAGTACTTC. The chain recombines TRBV4-3 with TRBJ2-7, with TRBD2 matching over 8 bases. There are 18 residues in the CDR3. V lost 1 base, J lost 0 bases, and 11 bases stayed unmatched. Per germline, CDR1 LGHNA and CDR2 YSLEER.

The chain carries TRBV29-1 and TRBJ1-2; maybe TRBD1 (5 bases). The germline V gene encodes CDR1 SQVTM and CDR2 ANQGSEA. The ends were cut back, 6 bases at V and 4 bases at J, with 12 bases in the middle. The CDR3 is 12 amino acids. DNA of the CDR3: TGCAGCGTCACAGGAACCCTCTATGGCTACACCTTC. It translates to CSVTGTLYGYTF.

The V gene is TRBV9, the J gene TRBJ1-1; D not resolved. Trimming removed 3 bases at V and 2 bases at J, with 8 bases between. The CDR3 contains 13 residues. CDR1 is SGDLS and CDR2 is YYNGEE in the germline V gene. CDR3 loop: CASSADFNTEAFF. The CDR3 DNA sequence: TGTGCCAGCAGCGCGGACTTTAACACTGAAGCTTTCTTT.

As DNA, the CDR3 is TGTGCCAGCAGCCAGTCCGGTAGCAATCAGCCCCAGCATTTT. Residues: CASSQSGSNQPQHF. This chain uses TRBV14 with TRBJ1-5; D is ambiguous. V gave up 3 bases and J gave up 0 bases, with 6 bases separating them. This CDR3 comprises 14 residues. The germline V gene encodes CDR1 SGHDN and CDR2 FVKESK.

V gene TRBV7-8 combines with J gene TRBJ2-2, with a tentative D call TRBD2 (5 bases). The CDR3 covers 15 residues. Deletions cut 2 bases from V and 7 bases from J, with 14 bases between. CDR1 and CDR2 (germline): SGHVS, FQNEAQ. The CDR3: CASSLMRAKGGELFF. As DNA, the CDR3 is TGTGCCAGCAGCTTAATGCGGGCCAAGGGCGGGGAGCTGTTTTTT.

The chain is built from TRBV6-5 and TRBJ1-1; perhaps TRBD1 as D (6 bases). The V end lost 6 bases, the J end lost 0 bases, and 11 bases lay between the germline ends. Germline CDR1 is MNHEY and CDR2 is SVGAGI. This CDR3 has 14 residues. CDR3 sequence reads: CASSRTAMNTEAFF. Written as DNA, the CDR3 is TGTGCCAGCAGCAGGACAGCAATGAACACTGAAGCTTTCTTT.

The J gene is TRBJ1-1, the V gene TRBV19; no firm D call. Germline V CDR1 and CDR2: LNHDA, SQIVND (reference sequence). Trimming left V 4 bases short and J 5 bases short, with 11 bases between. The CDR3 length is 13 residues. CDR3 sequence: CASSKPKRTEAFF. CDR3 bases: TGTGCCAGTAGTAAACCGAAGAGGACTGAAGCTTTCTTT.

This clone was seen only a few times. The rearrangement uses TRBV7-2 and TRBJ2-5; no clear D gene. Germline V gene data show CDR1 as SGHTA and CDR2 as FQGNSA. V dropped 2 bases and J dropped 5 bases, with 3 bases sitting between them. The CDR3 spans 11 residues. The CDR3 DNA is TGTGCCAGCAGCTTATCGGAGACCCAGTACTTC. Protein: CASSLSETQYF.

V usage is TRBV15 and J usage is TRBJ1-5; D remains ambiguous. V gave up 6 bases and J gave up 3 bases, with 15 bases separating them. Looked up from germline, CDR1 is LNHNV and CDR2 is YYDKDF (reference sequence). This CDR3 spans 15 amino acids. The CDR3 coding sequence is TGTGCCACCAGGATCAAAGGAGCCCCCAATCAGCCCCAGCATTTT. This gives the protein CATRIKGAPNQPQHF.

The genes are TRBV2 and TRBJ2-3; 16 bases line up with TRBD2. The CDR3 has 17 residues. Per germline, CDR1 SNHLY and CDR2 FYNNEI. The V segment lost 5 bases and the J segment 4 bases; nucleotides outside the gene matches: 6. CDR3 nucleotides: TGTGCCAGCAGTCTCGGGGGGACTAGCGGGGGGGCAGATACGCAGTATTTT. This encodes CASSLGGTSGGADTQYF.